Described below is a single T cell receptor beta chain sequence and its context. Trimming left V 5 bases short and J 0 bases short, with 16 bases between. The CDR3 spans 16 residues. The germline V gene encodes CDR1 SEHNR and CDR2 FQNEAQ (reference sequence). Method: immunoSEQ multiplex PCR; TCRdb's copy keeps in-frame clones and lacks some. The sample contains tens of thousands of clones, approximately 91% of which appear only once. This entry belongs to a study of T cell changes during pregnancy in multiple sclerosis. The chain is built from TRBV7-9 and TRBJ1-2, with D perhaps matching TRBD1 (5 bases). The sample here was peripheral blood, taken in the second trimester of pregnancy. The sequence came from a female donor in good health, enrolled as a control in a pregnancy study. DNA of the CDR3: TGTGCCAGCAGCACCTGGCAAGACAGAGCTAACTATGGCTACACCTTC. Residues: CASSTWQDRANYGYTF.